This T cell receptor beta chain was documented in a study of cytomegalovirus exposure and HLA in healthy donors. In this sample, this clone turned up a few times. Its antigen is undetermined. Study results and limitations: In vitro, three CMV-associated chains proved specific for CMV antigens. Whilst most TCR sequences proved rare, a subset of public TCRs occurred across many donors.

Here immunoSEQ multiplex PCR was the method, and the copy in TCRdb shows in-frame clones only, minus some. The sample consists of 120,000 to 150,000 clones, 80% to 90% of them appearing once. The sequencing sample was made of PBMCs. This receptor was taken from a woman between 18 and 30 years old in good health and CMV-seropositive.

CDR3 protein: CASSQDGGNGYTF. The CDR3 bases are TGTGCCAGCAGCCAAGATGGCGGGAATGGCTACACCTTC. The gene calls are TRBV4-2 and TRBJ1-2; D remains ambiguous. Germline V gene sequence: CDR1 LGHNA, CDR2 YNFKEQ. Trimming took 0 bases from V and 6 from J, leaving 8 bases between them. The CDR3 covers 13 residues.